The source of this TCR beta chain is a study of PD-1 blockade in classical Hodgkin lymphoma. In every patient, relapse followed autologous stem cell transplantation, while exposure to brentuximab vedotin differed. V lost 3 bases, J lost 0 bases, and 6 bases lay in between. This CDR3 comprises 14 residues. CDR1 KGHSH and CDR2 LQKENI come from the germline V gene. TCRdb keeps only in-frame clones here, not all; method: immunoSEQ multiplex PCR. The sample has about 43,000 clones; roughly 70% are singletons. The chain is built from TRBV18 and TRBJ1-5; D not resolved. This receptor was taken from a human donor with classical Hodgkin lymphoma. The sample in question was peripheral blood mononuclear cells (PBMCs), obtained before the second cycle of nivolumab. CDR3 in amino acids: CASSPQISNQPQHF. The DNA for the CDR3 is TGTGCCAGCTCACCCCAGATTAGCAATCAGCCCCAGCATTTT.